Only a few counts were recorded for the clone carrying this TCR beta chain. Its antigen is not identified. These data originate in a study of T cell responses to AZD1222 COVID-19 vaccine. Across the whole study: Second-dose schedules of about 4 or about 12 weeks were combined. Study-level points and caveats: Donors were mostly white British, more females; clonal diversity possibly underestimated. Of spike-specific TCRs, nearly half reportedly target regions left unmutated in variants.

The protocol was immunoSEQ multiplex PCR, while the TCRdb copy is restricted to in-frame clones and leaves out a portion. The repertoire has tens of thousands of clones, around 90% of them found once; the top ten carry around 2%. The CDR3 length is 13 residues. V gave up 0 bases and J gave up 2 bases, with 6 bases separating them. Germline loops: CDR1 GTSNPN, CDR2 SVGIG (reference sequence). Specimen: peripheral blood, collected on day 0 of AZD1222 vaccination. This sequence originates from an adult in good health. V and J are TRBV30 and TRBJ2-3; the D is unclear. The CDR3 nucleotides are TGTGCCTGGAGTGTTGGCATCACAGATACGCAGTATTTT. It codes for CAWSVGITDTQYF.